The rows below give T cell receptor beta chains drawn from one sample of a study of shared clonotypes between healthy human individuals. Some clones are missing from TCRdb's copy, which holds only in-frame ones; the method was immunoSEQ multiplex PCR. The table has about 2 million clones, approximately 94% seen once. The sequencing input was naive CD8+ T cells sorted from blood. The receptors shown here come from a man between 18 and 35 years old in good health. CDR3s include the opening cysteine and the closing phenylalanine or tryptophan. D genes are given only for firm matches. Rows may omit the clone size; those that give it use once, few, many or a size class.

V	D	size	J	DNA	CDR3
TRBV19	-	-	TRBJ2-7	TGTGCCAGTAGTATAAGGGGAACCTACGAGCAGTACTTC	CASSIRGTYEQYF
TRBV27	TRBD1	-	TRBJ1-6	TGTGCCAGCAGTACGGACAGGGACCATAATTCACCCCTCCACTTT	CASSTDRDHNSPLHF
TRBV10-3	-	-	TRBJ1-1	TGTGCCATCAATGCCGGCGGGAACACTGAAGCTTTCTTT	CAINAGGNTEAFF
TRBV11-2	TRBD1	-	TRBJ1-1	TGTGCCAGCGGCTTGGGACAGACTAGGAACACTGAAGCTTTCTTT	CASGLGQTRNTEAFF
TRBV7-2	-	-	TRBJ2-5	TGTGCCAGCAGCTTAGTGCTGGGAGAAGAGACCCAGTACTTC	CASSLVLGEETQYF
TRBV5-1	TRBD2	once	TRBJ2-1	TGCGCCAGCAGCTTGGAGGAAACTAGCGGGAGGGGCAATGAGCAGTTCTTC	CASSLEETSGRGNEQFF
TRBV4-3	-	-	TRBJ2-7	TGCGCCAGCAGCCAAGGAATCGGACAAGGCGAGCAGTACTTC	CASSQGIGQGEQYF
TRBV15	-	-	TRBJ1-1	TGTGCCACCAGCAGAGAAAGGTTGAACACTGAAGCTTTCTTT	CATSRERLNTEAFF
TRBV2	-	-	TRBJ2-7	TGTGCCAGCAGTGAAGGGACTGGATATTACGAGCAGTACTTC	CASSEGTGYYEQYF
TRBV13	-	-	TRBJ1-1	TGTGCCAGCAGCTTAGTGTTGGCTGGGAACACTGAAGCTTTCTTT	CASSLVLAGNTEAFF
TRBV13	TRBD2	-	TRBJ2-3	TGTGCCAGCAGCACCGGGACTAGCGGGGGGCCCGCAGATACGCAGTATTTT	CASSTGTSGGPADTQYF
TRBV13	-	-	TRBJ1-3	TGTGCCAGCAGCCCATTGGACAGTGAAATTAACACCATATATTTT	CASSPLDSEINTIYF
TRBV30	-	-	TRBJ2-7	TGTGCCTGGAGTACGGGTCTCGAGCAGTACTTC	CAWSTGLEQYF
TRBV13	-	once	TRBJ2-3	TGTGCCAGCAGCGCCAACGAATGGGATACGCAGTATTTT	CASSANEWDTQYF
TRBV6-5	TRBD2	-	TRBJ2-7	TGTGCCAGCAGTTCCTTAGCGGGAGGCGAGCAGTACTTC	CASSSLAGGEQYF
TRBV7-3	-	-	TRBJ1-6	TGTGCCAGCGCAGGGGACCCAAATTCACCCCTCCACTTT	CASAGDPNSPLHF
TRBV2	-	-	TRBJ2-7	TGTGCCGGGGGGCTGGAGGGGAGTTCCTACGAGCAGTACTTC	CAGGLEGSSYEQYF
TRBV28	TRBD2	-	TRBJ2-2	TGTGCCACCGAGACTAGCGGGGGTTCGACCGGGGAGCTGTTTTTT	CATETSGGSTGELFF
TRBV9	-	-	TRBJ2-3	TGTGCCAGCAGCCCCCATGGGTGGGCAGATACGCAGTATTTT	CASSPHGWADTQYF
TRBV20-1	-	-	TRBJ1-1	TGCAGTGCTAACCAGAACACTGAAGCTTTCTTT	CSANQNTEAFF
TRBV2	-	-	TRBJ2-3	TGTGCCAGCAGTGACGGAAAATCTAGCACAGATACGCAGTATTTT	CASSDGKSSTDTQYF
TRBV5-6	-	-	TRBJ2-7	TGTGCCAGCAGCTTGGAGAATACCTACGAGCAGTACTTC	CASSLENTYEQYF
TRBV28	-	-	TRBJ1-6	TGTGCCAGCAGCGATCCAGCATTGAATTCACCCCTCCACTTT	CASSDPALNSPLHF
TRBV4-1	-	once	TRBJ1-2	TGCGCCAGCAGCCAAAGTCAGGGGAACTATGGCTACACCTTC	CASSQSQGNYGYTF
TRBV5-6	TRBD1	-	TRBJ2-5	TGTGCCAGCACCGGACCGGGACAGCCTGCAGAGACCCAGTACTTC	CASTGPGQPAETQYF
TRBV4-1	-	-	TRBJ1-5	TGCGCCAGCAGCGAAGAAGTGGTCAGGGACTATAGCAATCAGCCCCAGCATTTT	CASSEEVVRDYSNQPQHF
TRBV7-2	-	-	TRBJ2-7	TGTGCCAGCAGCTTAGTTGGCGATTCCTACGAGCAGTACTTC	CASSLVGDSYEQYF
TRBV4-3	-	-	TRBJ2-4	TGCGCCAGCAGCCCCACAAAAGCCAAAAACATTCAGTACTTC	CASSPTKAKNIQYF
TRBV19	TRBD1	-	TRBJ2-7	TGTGCCAGTAGTATTACCGGGACAGGCGAGCAGTACTTC	CASSITGTGEQYF
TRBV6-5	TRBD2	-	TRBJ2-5	TGTGCCAGCGGACTAGCGATCCAAGAGACCCAGTACTTC	CASGLAIQETQYF
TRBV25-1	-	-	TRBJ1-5	TGTGCCAGCAGGGGGGGAGGGCCGGTAGGGAATCAGCCCCAGCATTTT	CASRGGGPVGNQPQHF
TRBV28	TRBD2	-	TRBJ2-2	TGTGCCAGCAGTTTTCGCCGGGAGGGCCTTCACACCGGGGAGCTGTTTTTT	CASSFRREGLHTGELFF
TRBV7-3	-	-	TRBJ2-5	TGTGCCAGCAGCTTATCGGGGACTTTACAAGAGACCCAGTACTTC	CASSLSGTLQETQYF
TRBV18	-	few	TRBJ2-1	TGTGCCAGCTCACCGCCGGGAAGCGATGAGCAGTTCTTC	CASSPPGSDEQFF
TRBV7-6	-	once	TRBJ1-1	TGTGCCAGCAGCGCACAGGGAGGCACTGAAGCTTTCTTT	CASSAQGGTEAFF
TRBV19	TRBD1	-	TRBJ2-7	TGTGCCAGTAGACTGGGACAGTTATACGAGCAGTACTTC	CASRLGQLYEQYF
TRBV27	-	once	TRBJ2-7	TGTGCCAGCAGTTTATTCCGGGGACGGAATCACTACGAGCAGTACTTC	CASSLFRGRNHYEQYF
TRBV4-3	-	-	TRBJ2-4	TGCGCCAGCAGCCAAGATCGGGGCCTGTCAAACATTCAGTACTTC	CASSQDRGLSNIQYF
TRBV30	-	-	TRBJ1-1	TGTGCCTGTTCAGGGATTCGAGTCACTGAAGCTTTCTTT	CACSGIRVTEAFF
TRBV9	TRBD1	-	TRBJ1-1	TGTGCCAGCAGCCAGGGGGTAGGGGGTGAAGCTTTCTTT	CASSQGVGGEAFF
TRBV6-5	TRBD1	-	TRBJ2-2	TGTGCCAGCAGTTACTCGGGACAGACCGGGGAGCTGTTTTTT	CASSYSGQTGELFF
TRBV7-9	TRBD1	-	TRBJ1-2	TGTGCCAGCAGCTTAGTCGGACAGGGGCCTCGGGGCTACACCTTC	CASSLVGQGPRGYTF
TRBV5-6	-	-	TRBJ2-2	TGTGCCAGCAGCGTCGGGACTGTGAACACCGGGGAGCTGTTTTTT	CASSVGTVNTGELFF
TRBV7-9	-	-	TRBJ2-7	TGTGCCAGCAGCTTCGATCTTGACTACGAGCAGTACTTC	CASSFDLDYEQYF
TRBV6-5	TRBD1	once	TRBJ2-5	TGTGCCAGCAGCCACAGTCAGGGGGACCAAGAGACCCAGTACTTC	CASSHSQGDQETQYF
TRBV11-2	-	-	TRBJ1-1	TGTGCCAGTCCGGGCAGATTAATGAACACTGAAGCTTTCTTT	CASPGRLMNTEAFF
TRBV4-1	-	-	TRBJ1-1	TGCGCCAGCAGCCAAGTAGGGAGGATGAACACTGAAGCTTTCTTT	CASSQVGRMNTEAFF
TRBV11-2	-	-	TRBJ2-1	TGTGCCAGCAGCCGGACTTCCTACAATGAGCAGTTCTTC	CASSRTSYNEQFF
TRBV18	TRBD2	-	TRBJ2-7	TGTGCCAGCTCTCCCGGACTAGCCACCTACGAGCAGTACTTC	CASSPGLATYEQYF
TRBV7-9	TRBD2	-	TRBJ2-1	TGTGCCAGCAGCTTAGTTACTAGCGGGCAAAATGAGCAGTTCTTC	CASSLVTSGQNEQFF
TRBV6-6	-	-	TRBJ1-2	TGTGCCAGCAGAGAAGGGTATGGCTACACCTTC	CASREGYGYTF